There are a few counts of the clone carrying this T cell receptor beta chain. What it recognizes is unknown. The data stem from a study of T cell repertoires in cytomegalovirus infection. Study-level background: The public TCR beta signatures pointed to both CMV infection and matching HLA type.

TCRdb redid the calling of the reads with MiXCR, one entry per CDR3 protein. The sample contains fewer than 300,000 distinct CDR3 sequences, 20% to 30% of which appear only once. This CDR3 comprises 14 residues. V was clipped by 3 bases and J by 1 base, with 9 bases between them. Study-level results: Across the ex vivo response, the dominant clonotypes were HLA-C-restricted CMV-specific TCR beta clonotypes. Public TCR beta family frequency separated CMV-and-HLA carriers, including in an independent cohort.

This chain links TRBV12-3 or TRBV12-4 with TRBJ1-2, with D possibly TRBD1 on 5 matching bases. The clonotype originates from a human donor in good health (CMV status not recorded). Some clones in this sample may be carry-over from other donors' samples. The specimen was PBMCs. The CDR3 is CASSFGALNYGYTF. The CDR3 bases are TGTGCCAGCAGTTTTGGGGCACTTAACTATGGCTACACCTTC.